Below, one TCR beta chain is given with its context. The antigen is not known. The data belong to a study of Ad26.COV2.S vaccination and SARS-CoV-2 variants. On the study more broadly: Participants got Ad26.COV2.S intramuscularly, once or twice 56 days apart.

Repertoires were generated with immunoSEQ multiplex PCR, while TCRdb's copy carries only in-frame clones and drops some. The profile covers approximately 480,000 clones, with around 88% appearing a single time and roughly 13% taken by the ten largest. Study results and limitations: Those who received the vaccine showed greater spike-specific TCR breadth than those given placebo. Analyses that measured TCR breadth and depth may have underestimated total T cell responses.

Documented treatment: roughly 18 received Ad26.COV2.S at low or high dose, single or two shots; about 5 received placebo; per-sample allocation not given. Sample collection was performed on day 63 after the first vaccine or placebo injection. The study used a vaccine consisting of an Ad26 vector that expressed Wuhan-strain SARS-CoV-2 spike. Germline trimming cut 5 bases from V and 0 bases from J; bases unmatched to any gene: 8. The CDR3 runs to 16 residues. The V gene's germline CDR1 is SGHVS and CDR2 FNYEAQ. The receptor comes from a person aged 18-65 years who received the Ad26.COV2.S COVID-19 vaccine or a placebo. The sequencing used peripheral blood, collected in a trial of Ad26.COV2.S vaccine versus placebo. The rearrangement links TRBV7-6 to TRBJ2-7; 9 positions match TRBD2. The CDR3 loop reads CASSRRLAASSYEQYF. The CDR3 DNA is TGTGCCAGCAGCCGCCGACTAGCGGCGAGCTCCTACGAGCAGTACTTC.